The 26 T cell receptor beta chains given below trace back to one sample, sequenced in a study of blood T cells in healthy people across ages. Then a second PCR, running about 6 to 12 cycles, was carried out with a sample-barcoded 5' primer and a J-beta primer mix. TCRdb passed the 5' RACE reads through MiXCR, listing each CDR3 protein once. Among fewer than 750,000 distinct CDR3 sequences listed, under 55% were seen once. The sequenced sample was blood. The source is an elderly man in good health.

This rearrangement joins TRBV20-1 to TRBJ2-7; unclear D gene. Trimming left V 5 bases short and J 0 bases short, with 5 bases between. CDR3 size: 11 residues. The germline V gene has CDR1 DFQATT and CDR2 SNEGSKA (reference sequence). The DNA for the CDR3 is TGCAGTGCTCTCCGCTCCTACGAGCAGTACTTC. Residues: CSALRSYEQYF.

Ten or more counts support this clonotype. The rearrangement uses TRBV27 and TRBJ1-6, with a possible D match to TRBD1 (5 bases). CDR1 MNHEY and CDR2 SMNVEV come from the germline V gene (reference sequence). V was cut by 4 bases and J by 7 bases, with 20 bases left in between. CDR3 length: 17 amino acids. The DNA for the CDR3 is TGTGCCAGCAGTTCCCCAGGGCGCTATGACGGCAATTCACCCCTCCACTTT. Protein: CASSSPGRYDGNSPLHF.

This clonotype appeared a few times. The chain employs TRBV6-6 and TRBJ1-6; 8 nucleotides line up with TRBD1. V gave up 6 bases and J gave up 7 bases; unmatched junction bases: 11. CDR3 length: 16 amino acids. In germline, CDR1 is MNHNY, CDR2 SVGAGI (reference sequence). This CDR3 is CASSSGQGTKNSPLHF. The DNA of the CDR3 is TGTGCCAGCAGCTCCGGACAGGGCACGAAGAATTCACCCCTCCACTTT.

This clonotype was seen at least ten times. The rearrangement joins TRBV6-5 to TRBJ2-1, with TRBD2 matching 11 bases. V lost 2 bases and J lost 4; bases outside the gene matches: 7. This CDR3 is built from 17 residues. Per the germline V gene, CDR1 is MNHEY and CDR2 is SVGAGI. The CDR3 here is CASSYAATSGSYNEQFF. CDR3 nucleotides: TGTGCCAGCAGTTACGCCGCCACTAGCGGGAGTTACAATGAGCAGTTCTTC.

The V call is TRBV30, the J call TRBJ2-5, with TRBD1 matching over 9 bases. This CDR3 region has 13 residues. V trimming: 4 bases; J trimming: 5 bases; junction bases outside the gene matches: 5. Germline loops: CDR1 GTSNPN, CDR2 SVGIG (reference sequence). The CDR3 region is CAWKGQGVETQYF. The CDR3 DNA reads TGTGCCTGGAAGGGACAGGGTGTTGAGACCCAGTACTTC.

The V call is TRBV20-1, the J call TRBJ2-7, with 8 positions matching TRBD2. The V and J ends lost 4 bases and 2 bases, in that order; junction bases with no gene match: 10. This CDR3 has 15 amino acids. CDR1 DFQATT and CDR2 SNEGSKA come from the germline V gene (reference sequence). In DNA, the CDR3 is TGCAGTGCTACCTGGCCGGGACTAGAGGCCTACGAGCAGTACTTC. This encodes CSATWPGLEAYEQYF.

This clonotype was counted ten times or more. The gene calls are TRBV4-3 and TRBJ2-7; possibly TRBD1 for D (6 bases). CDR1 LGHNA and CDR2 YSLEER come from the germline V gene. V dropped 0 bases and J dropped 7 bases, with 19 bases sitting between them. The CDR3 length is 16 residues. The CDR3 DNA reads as TGCGCCAGCAGCCAAGATGCAGGACAGAGCCCTCGGGAGCAGTACTTC. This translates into CASSQDAGQSPREQYF.

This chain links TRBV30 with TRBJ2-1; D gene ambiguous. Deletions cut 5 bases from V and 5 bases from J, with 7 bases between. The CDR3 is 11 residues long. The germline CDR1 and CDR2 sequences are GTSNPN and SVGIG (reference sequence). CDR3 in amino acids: CAWATNNEQFF. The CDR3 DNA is TGTGCCTGGGCGACCAACAATGAGCAGTTCTTC.

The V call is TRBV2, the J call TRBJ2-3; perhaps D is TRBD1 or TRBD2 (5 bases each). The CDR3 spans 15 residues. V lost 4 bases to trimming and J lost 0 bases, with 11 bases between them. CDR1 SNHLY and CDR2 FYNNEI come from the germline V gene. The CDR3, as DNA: TGTGCCAGCAGTGGTGAGGGGACGAGCACAGATACGCAGTATTTT. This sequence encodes CASSGEGTSTDTQYF.

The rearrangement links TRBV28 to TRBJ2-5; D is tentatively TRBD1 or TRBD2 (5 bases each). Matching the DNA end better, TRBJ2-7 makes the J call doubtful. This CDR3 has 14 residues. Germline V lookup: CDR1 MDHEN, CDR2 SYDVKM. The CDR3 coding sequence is TGTGCCAGCATGTCTCAGGGACGACTTCGCGAGCAGTACTTC. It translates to CASMSQGRLREQYF.

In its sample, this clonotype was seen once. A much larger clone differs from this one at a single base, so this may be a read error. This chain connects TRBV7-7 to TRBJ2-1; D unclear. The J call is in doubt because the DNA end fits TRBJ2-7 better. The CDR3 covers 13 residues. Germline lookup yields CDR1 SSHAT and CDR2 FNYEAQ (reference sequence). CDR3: CASSLDPYNEQYF. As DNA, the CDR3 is TGTGCTAGCAGCCTAGACCCGTACAATGAGCAGTACTTC.

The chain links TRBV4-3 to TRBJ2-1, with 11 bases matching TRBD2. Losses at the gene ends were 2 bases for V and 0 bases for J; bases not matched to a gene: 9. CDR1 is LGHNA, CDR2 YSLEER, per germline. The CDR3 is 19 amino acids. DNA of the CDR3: TGCGCCAGCAGCCAAACGCTAGCGGGGGGAGTCGGCTCCTACAATGAGCAGTTCTTC. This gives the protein CASSQTLAGGVGSYNEQFF.

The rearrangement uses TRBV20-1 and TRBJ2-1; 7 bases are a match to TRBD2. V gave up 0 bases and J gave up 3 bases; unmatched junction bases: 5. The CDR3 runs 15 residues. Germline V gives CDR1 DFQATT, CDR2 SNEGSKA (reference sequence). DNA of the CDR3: TGCAGTGCTAGAGAGTCTAGCGGAAACTACAATGAGCAGTTCTTC. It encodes CSARESSGNYNEQFF.

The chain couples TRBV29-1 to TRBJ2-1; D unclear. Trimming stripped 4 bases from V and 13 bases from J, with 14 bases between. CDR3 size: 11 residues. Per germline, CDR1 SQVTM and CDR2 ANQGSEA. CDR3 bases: TGCAGCGTTGTACCGAGCGCCTCTCAGTTCTTC. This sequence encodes CSVVPSASQFF.

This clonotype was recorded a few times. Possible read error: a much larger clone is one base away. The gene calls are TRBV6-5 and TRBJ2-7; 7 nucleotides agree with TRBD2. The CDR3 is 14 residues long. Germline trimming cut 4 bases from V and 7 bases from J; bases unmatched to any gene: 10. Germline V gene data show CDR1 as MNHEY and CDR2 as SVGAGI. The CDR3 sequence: CASSSGLVGNEQYF. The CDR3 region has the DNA TGTGCCAGCAGTTCCGGACTAGTGGGCAATGAGCAGTACTTC.

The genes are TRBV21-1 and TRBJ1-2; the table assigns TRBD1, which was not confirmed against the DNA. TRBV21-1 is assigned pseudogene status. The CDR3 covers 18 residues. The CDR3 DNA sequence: TGTGCCAGCAGCAAAGGATCACAAATAGACAGGGAGTGGGCTGGCTACACCTTC. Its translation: CASSKGSQIDREWAGYTF.

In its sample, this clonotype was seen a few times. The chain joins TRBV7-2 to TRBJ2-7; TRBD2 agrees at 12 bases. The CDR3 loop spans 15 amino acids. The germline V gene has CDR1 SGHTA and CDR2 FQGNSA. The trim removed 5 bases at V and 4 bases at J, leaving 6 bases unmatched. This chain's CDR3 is CASSTTSGSGYEQYF. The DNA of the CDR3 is TGTGCCAGCAGCACGACTAGCGGGAGTGGGTACGAGCAGTACTTC.

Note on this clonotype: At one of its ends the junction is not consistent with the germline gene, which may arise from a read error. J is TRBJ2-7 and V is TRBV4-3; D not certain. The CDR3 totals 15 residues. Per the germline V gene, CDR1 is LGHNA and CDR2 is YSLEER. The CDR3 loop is CASSPRALGSYKQYF. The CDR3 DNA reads TGCGCCAGCAGCCCACGGGCCCTTGGCTCCTACAAGCAGTACTTC.

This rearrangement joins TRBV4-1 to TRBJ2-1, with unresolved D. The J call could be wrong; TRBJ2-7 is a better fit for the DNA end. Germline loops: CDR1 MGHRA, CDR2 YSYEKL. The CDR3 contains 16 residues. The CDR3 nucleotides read TGCGCCAGCAGCCAAGATTTGCGCAATGCCTACAATGAGCAGTACTTC. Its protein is CASSQDLRNAYNEQYF.

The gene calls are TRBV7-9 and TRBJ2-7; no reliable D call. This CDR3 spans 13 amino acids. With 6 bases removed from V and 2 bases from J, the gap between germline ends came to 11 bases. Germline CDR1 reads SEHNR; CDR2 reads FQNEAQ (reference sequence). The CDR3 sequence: CASRSRTTYEQYF. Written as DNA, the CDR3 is TGTGCCAGCAGGTCGAGGACCACCTACGAGCAGTACTTC.

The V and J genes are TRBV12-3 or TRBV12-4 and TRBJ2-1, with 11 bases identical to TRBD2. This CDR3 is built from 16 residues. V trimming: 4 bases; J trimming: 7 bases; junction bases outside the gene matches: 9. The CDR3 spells CASSSIAGGPGNEQFF. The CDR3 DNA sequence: TGTGCCAGCAGTTCTATAGCGGGAGGGCCGGGAAATGAGCAGTTCTTC.

CDR3 region: CSASQRAYNEQFF. The DNA for the CDR3 is TGCAGTGCTTCCCAGCGGGCTTACAATGAGCAGTTCTTC. The chain joins TRBV20-1 to TRBJ2-1, with D perhaps TRBD2 (6 bases). CDR1 is DFQATT and CDR2 is SNEGSKA in the germline V gene (reference sequence). V was cut by 5 bases and J by 4 bases, with 12 bases left in between. The CDR3 extends over 13 amino acids.

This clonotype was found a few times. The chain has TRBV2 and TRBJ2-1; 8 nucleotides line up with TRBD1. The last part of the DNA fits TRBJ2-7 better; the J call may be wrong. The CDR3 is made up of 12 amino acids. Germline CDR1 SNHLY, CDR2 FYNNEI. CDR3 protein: CANGQGPYEQYF. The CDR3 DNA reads TGTGCCAACGGACAGGGCCCCTACGAGCAGTACTTC.

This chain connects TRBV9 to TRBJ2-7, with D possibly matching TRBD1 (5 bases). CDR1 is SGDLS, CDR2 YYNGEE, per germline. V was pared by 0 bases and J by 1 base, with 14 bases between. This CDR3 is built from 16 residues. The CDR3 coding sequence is TGTGCCAGCAGCGTAGAAGTGCCGGCAGGGTCCTACGAGCAGTACTTC. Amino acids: CASSVEVPAGSYEQYF.

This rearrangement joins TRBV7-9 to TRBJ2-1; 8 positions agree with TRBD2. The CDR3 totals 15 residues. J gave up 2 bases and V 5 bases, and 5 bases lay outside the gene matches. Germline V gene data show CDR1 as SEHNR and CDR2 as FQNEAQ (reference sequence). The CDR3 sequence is CASSPTSGAYNEQFF. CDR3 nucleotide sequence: TGTGCCAGCAGCCCCACTAGCGGAGCCTACAATGAGCAGTTCTTC.

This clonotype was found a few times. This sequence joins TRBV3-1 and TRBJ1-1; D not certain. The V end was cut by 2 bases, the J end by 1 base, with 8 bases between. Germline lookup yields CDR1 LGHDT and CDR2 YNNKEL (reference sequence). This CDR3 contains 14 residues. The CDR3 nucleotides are TGTGCCAGCAGCCAACACGGAGAGAACACTGAAGCTTTCTTT. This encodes CASSQHGENTEAFF.